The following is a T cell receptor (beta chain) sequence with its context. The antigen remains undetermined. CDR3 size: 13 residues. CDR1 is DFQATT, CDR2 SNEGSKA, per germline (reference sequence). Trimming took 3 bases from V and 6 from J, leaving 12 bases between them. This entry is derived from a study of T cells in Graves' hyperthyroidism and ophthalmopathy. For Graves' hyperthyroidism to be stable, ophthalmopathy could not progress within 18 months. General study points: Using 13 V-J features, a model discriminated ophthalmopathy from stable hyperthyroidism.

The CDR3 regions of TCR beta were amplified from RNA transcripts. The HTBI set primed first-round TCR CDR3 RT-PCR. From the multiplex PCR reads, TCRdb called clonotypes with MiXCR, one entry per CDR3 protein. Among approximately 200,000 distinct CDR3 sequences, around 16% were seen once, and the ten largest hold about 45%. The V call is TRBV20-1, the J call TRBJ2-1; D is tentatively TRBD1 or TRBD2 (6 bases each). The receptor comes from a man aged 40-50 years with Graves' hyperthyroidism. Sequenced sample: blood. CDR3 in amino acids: CSARGGTINEQFF. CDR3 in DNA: TGCAGTGCTAGGGGCGGGACAATCAATGAGCAGTTCTTC.